This T cell receptor (beta chain) is drawn from a study of T cells after yellow fever vaccination (dated by TCRdb to between 2018 and 2020). Study-level background: Libraries from fractions with low cell numbers were prepared with the SMART-Seq v4 Ultra Low Input RNA kit. Bulk TCR alpha and beta repertoires were sequenced longitudinally to track T-cell clones before and after primary and booster YFV17D yellow fever vaccination. Blood was drawn at multiple timepoints before and after primary and secondary immunization, with bulk PBMC replicates and cell subsets isolated. Two healthy male donors made up the cohort, one aged 18 to 30 years and the other aged 30 to 40 years.

The label giving this sample's treatment or condition can be read as: live attenuated yellow fever vaccine strain. At every blood-draw timepoint, two biological replicates of bulk PBMCs were collected. PBMCs were isolated from peripheral blood using a standard Ficoll-Paque protocol. TriZol was used to extract RNA from bulk PBMCs, from CD4 and CD8 fractions, and from dextramer-positive and dextramer-negative fractions. This clonotype was observed many times. It lacks a known antigen. No clone much larger than this one lies a single base away; base qualities are absent. Trimming removed 3 bases from V and 10 bases from J, leaving 11 bases between the germline ends. Its CDR3 holds 11 amino acids, cysteine through phenylalanine. Just the 33-base CDR3 DNA is kept, in frame starting at base 1. The germline V gene (reference sequence) yields DFQATT for CDR1 and SNEGSKA for CDR2. Broader findings and caveats from the paper: Most clones expanded after primary vaccination (96% of CD4 and around 88% of CD8) were re-detected after the booster, suggesting that broad memory maintenance occurred. Because only a couple of donors were included in the study, the extent to which the findings can be generalized is limited. Because abundant contaminating clonotypes from the bulk population could be contained in FACS-sorted repertoires, computational filtering was required. A small share of clonotypes occurred in both CD4 and CD8 compartments, likely arising from convergent recombination. Compared with the primary T-cell response, the secondary T-cell response was faster but weaker, reaching its peak on day 5 rather than on day 15.

The sequencer listed for this sample is Illumina NovaSeq 6000. TCR cDNA was made using 5'RACE template switching, a step that added a universal primer site and unique molecular identifiers. Priming for cDNA synthesis came from both the TCR alpha and TCR beta constant segments. Library amplification involved two PCR steps, and the second step added sample barcodes and sequencing adapters. Sequencing of libraries was performed on Illumina HiSeq 2500 (2x100 bp) or NovaSeq (2x150 bp). On the authors' methods: MIGEC was used to demultiplex reads and collapse the reads into UMI consensus sequences, and MiXCR was used for V(D)J alignment. Vaccine-responding clonotypes were defined with edgeR using replicate PBMC samples, requiring FDR below 0.01 and a log2 fold change above 5 up to day 15. Each bulk clonotype received a CD4 or CD8 identity based on whether the sequenced CD4 or CD8 repertoire contained that clonotype at higher abundance. The public reads were reprocessed in TCRdb via fastp at Q25 and MiXCR, keeping in-frame beta chains. Duplicate CDR3 protein sequences are folded into a single record with the most common DNA and genes. These V and J calls derive from TCRdb rather than the authors' analysis. This sample gives about 320,000 distinct CDR3 sequences in total; roughly 4.3% of them show up just once. The top ten hold approximately 19% of the sample.

The receptor chain draws on TRBV20-1 and TRBJ2-3; 6 matching bases give a weak D call of TRBD1. The sequenced sample was PBMCs, obtained 15 days after the yellow fever booster vaccination. The receptor comes from a young man who received the YFV17D yellow fever vaccine. Here the CDR3 is given as CSARGDMAQYF. The DNA sequence is given as TGCAGTGCTAGGGGGGACATGGCGCAGTATTTT.